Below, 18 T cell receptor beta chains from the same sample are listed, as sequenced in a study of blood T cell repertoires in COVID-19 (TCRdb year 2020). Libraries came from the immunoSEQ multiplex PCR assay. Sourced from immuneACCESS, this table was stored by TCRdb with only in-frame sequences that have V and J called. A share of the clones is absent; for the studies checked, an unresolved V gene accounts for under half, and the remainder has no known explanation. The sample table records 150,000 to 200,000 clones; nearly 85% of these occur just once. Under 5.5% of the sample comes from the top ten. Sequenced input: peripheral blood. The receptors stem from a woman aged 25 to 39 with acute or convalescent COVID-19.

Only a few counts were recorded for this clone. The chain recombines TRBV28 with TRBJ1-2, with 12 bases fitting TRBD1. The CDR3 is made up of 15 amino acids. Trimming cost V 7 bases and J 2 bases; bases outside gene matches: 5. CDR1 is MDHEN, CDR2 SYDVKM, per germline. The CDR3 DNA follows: TGTGCCAGCAAGGGACAGGGGGCGATGAACTATGGCTACACCTTC. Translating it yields CASKGQGAMNYGYTF.

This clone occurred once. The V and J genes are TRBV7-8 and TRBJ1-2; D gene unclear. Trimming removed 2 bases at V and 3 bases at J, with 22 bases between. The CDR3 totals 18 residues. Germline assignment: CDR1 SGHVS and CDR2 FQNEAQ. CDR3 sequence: CASSLQIAGRVLDYGYTF. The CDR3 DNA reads TGTGCCAGCAGCTTACAAATTGCGGGGAGGGTTCTAGACTATGGCTACACCTTC.

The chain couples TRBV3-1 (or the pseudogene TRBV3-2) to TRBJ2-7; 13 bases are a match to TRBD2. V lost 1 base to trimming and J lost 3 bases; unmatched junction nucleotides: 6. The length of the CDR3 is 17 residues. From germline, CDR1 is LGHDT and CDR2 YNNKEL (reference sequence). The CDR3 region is CASSQGWTSGRDYEQYF. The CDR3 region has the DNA TGTGCCAGCAGCCAAGGCTGGACTAGCGGGAGAGACTACGAGCAGTACTTC.

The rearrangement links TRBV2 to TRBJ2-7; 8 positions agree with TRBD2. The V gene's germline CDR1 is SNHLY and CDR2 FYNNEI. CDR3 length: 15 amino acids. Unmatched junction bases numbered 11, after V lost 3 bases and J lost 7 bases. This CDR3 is CASSDWAGGPIEQYF. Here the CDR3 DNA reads TGTGCCAGCAGTGATTGGGCGGGAGGTCCCATAGAGCAGTACTTC.

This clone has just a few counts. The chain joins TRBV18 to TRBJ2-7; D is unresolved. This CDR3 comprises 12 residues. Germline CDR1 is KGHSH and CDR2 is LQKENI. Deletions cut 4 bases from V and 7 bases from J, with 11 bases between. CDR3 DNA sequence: TGTGCCAGCTCACATGAACGGGTTGAGCAGTACTTC. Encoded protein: CASSHERVEQYF.

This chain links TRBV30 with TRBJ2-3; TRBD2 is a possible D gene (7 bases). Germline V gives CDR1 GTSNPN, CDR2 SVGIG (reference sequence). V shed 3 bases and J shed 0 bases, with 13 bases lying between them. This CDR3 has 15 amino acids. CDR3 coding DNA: TGTGCCTGGAGGCCCGCGGGGGCTAGCACAGATACGCAGTATTTT. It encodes CAWRPAGASTDTQYF.

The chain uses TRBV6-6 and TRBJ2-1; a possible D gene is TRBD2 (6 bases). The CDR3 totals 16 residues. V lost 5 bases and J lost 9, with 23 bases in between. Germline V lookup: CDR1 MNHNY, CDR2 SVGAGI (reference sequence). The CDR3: CASSGRGSGQGSEQFF. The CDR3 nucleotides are TGTGCCAGCAGTGGCCGGGGGAGCGGGCAGGGCAGTGAGCAGTTCTTC.

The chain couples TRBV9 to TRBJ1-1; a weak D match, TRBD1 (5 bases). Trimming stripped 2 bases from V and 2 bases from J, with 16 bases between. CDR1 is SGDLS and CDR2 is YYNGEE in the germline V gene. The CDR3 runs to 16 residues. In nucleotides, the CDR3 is TGTGCCAGCAGCGTCAATCCAAGTAGGGGTAACACTGAAGCTTTCTTT. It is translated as CASSVNPSRGNTEAFF.

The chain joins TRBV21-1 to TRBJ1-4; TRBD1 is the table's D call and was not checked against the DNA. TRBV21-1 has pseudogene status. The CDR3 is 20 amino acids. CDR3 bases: TGTGCCAGCAGCAGAATGACAGGCACGACTTTGACCGCAACTAATGAAAAACTGTTTTTT. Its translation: CASSRMTGTTLTATNEKLFF.

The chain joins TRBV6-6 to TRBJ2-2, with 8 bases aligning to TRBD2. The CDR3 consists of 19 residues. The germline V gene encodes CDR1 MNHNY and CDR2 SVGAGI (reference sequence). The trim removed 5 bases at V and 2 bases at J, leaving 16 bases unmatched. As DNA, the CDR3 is TGTGCCAGCAGTCCGGGATCAGGAAAGCGGGGGCCTAACACCGGGGAGCTGTTTTTT. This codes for CASSPGSGKRGPNTGELFF.

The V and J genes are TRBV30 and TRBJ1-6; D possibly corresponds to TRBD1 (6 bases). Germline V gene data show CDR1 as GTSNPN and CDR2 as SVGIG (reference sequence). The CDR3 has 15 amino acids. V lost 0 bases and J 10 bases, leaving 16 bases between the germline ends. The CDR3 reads CAWSVRTARRSPLHF. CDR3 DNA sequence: TGTGCCTGGAGTGTACGGACAGCCAGGAGGTCACCCCTCCACTTT.

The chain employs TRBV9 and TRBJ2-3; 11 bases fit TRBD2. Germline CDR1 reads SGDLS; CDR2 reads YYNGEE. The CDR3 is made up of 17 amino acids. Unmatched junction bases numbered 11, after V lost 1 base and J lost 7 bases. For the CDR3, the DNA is TGTGCCAGCAGCGTAAAAACTAGCGGGGGCCCCGAGTATACGCAGTATTTT. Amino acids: CASSVKTSGGPEYTQYF.

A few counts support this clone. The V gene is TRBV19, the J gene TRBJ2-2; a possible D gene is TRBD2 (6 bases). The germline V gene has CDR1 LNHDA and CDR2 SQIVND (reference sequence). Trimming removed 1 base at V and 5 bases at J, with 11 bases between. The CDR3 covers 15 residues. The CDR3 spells CASSIGGVRTGELFF. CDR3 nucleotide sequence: TGTGCCAGTAGTATAGGCGGGGTTCGGACCGGGGAGCTGTTTTTT.

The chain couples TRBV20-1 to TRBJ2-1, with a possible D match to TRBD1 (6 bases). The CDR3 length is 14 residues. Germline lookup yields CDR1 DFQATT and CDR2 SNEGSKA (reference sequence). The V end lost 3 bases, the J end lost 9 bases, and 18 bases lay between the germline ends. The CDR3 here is CSASWSARGGEQFF. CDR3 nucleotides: TGCAGTGCTAGTTGGTCGGCTAGAGGGGGTGAGCAGTTCTTC.

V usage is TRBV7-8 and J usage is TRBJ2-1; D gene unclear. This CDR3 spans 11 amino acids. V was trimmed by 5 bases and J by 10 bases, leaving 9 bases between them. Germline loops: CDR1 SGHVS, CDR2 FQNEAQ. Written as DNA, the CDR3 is TGTGCCAGCAGCCCACACCCAGAGCAGTTCTTC. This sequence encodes CASSPHPEQFF.

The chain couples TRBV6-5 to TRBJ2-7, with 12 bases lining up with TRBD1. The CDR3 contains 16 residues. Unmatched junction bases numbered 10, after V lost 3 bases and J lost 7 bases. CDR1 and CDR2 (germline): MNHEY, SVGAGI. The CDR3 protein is CASSYLSGQGAGEQYF. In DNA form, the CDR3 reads TGTGCCAGCAGTTATCTGTCGGGACAGGGGGCTGGTGAGCAGTACTTC.

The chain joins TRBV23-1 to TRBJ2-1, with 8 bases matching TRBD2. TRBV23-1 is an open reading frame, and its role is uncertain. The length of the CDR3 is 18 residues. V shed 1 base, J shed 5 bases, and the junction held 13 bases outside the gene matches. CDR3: CASSQLEAGAPIDNEQFF. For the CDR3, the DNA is TGCGCCAGCAGTCAATTGGAAGCGGGAGCCCCTATAGACAATGAGCAGTTCTTC.

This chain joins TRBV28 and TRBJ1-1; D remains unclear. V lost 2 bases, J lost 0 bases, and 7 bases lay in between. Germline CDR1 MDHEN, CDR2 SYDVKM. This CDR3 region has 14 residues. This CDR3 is CASSLEAMNTEAFF. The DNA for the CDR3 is TGTGCCAGCAGTTTAGAGGCCATGAACACTGAAGCTTTCTTT.